One TCR beta chain is described in this entry. Its antigen remains unidentified. The entry originates in a study of PD-1 blockade in classical Hodgkin lymphoma. Looking at the study overall: Patients were given intravenous nivolumab, 3 mg/kg, every 2 weeks. Overall study findings and caveats: CD4+ but not CD8+ TCR diversity rose significantly by C4D1. Newly diagnosed patients were reported to exhibit reduced baseline TCR diversity relative to healthy donors.

Assay: immunoSEQ multiplex PCR; the TCRdb copy retains only in-frame clones and omits some. The table records about 96,000 clones, about 93% of them present only once. Time point given: cycle 4 day 1 (C4D1), after 5 to 7 weeks of nivolumab. Patients all relapsed after autologous stem cell transplantation, and there was variation in brentuximab vedotin exposure. The ends were cut back, 2 bases at V and 3 bases at J, with 11 bases in the middle. Germline V gives CDR1 SNHLY, CDR2 FYNNEI. This CDR3 is built from 14 residues. The chain combines TRBV2 with TRBJ2-7; D is possibly TRBD1 or TRBD2 (5 bases each). This TCR came from a human donor with classical Hodgkin lymphoma. The specimen comprised peripheral blood mononuclear cells (PBMCs), sampled before the fourth cycle of nivolumab. DNA for the CDR3: TGTGCCAGCAGTGAAACCCTGGGGGTCTACGAGCAGTACTTC. Translation gives CASSETLGVYEQYF.